This is a list of T cell receptor beta chains from one sample in a study of T-cell reconstitution after alpha-beta-depleted transplantation in children. TCRdb used MiXCR to reprocess the PCR reads, holding one entry per CDR3 protein. The sample yields about 170,000 distinct CDR3 sequences, over 8.5% seen once. The specimen was PBMCs, collected before TCRalphabeta/CD19-depleted stem cell transplant. All receptors come from a boy aged 2-9 years with acute myeloid leukemia, due to receive a stem cell transplant. Both conserved end residues are part of each CDR3. A D gene is named only where the DNA matches it firmly. Clone size is not always given. Where it is, it says once, few, many or a class for expanded clones.

TRBV3-1	TRBJ2-1	many	TRBD2	CASSYSSGRWTYNEQFF	TGTGCCAGCAGCTATTCTAGCGGGAGATGGACCTACAATGAGCAGTTCTTC
TRBV18	TRBJ2-3	few	-	CASSAGDTQYF	TGTGCCAGCTCAGCGGGAGATACGCAGTATTTT
TRBV7-2	TRBJ2-1	many	-	CASSLLASEQFF	TGTGCCAGCAGCCTACTAGCTAGCGAGCAGTTCTTC
TRBV11-2	TRBJ2-5	many	TRBD1	CASSLDTGGPSGTQYF	TGTGCCAGCAGCTTAGACACAGGGGGCCCCTCAGGGACCCAGTACTTC
TRBV7-2	TRBJ2-5	many	-	CASSLNRETQYF	TGTGCCAGCAGCTTAAACAGGGAGACCCAGTACTTC
TRBV5-1	TRBJ2-3	many	TRBD2	CASSSSGDSTDTQYF	TGCGCCAGCAGCTCTAGCGGGGATAGCACAGATACGCAGTATTTT
TRBV21-1	TRBJ2-7	many	-	CASRSRGDSYEQYF	TGTGCCAGCAGGTCCCGGGGTGACTCCTACGAGCAGTACTTC
TRBV5-1	TRBJ2-5	many	TRBD2	CASSLLAGAETQYF	TGCGCCAGCAGCTTACTAGCGGGAGCAGAGACCCAGTACTTC
TRBV11-2	TRBJ1-6	many	-	CASSPRTAPIYNSPLHF	TGTGCCAGCAGCCCACGGACAGCCCCGATCTATAATTCACCCCTCCACTTT
TRBV7-2	TRBJ2-7	few	-	CASSLTRGSYEQYF	TGTGCCAGCAGCTTAACGCGCGGAAGCTACGAGCAGTACTTC
TRBV5-1	TRBJ1-1	many	-	CASSSGHTEAFF	TGCGCCAGCAGCTCCGGGCACACTGAAGCTTTCTTT
TRBV29-1	TRBJ2-5	few	TRBD1	CSVVLDREETQYF	TGCAGCGTCGTACTCGACAGGGAAGAGACCCAGTACTTC
TRBV7-2	TRBJ2-7	many	-	CASSEAVQTMAYEQYF	TGTGCCAGCAGCGAAGCGGTCCAGACAATGGCATACGAGCAGTACTTC
TRBV7-3	TRBJ2-3	many	-	CASSLQVADTQYF	TGTGCCAGCAGCTTACAGGTTGCAGATACGCAGTATTTT
TRBV5-5	TRBJ2-1	many	TRBD2	CASSTSSGRSYNEQFF	TGTGCCAGCAGCACCTCTAGCGGTCGCTCCTACAATGAGCAGTTCTTC
TRBV7-8	TRBJ2-5	many	TRBD1	CASSLEGAVQETQYF	TGTGCCAGCAGCTTAGAGGGGGCCGTTCAAGAGACCCAGTACTTC
TRBV27	TRBJ2-2	many	TRBD2	CASTLAGGGELFF	TGTGCCAGCACATTAGCGGGAGGCGGGGAGCTGTTTTTT
TRBV12-3/TRBV12-4	TRBJ1-4	many	TRBD1	CASRPGQGAWGLATNEKLFF	TGTGCCAGCAGGCCTGGACAGGGGGCGTGGGGCCTTGCAACTAATGAAAAACTGTTTTTT
TRBV9	TRBJ2-7	many	TRBD2	CASSVDPAGNSYEQYF	TGTGCCAGCAGCGTAGACCCAGCGGGGAACTCCTACGAGCAGTACTTC
TRBV2	TRBJ2-7	few	-	CASSEPGTYEQYF	TGTGCCAGCAGTGAACCCGGGACGTACGAGCAGTACTTC
TRBV20-1	TRBJ2-3	many	TRBD2	CSAVIAGGTDTQYF	TGCAGTGCTGTTATAGCGGGAGGGACAGATACGCAGTATTTT
TRBV12-3/TRBV12-4	TRBJ1-2	many	TRBD1	CASSPTPEGPTGAF	TGTGCCAGCAGTCCCACGCCGGAGGGTCCGACAGGGGCCTTC
TRBV6-1	TRBJ2-7	many	-	CASSEIWGTQGVYEQYF	TGTGCCAGCAGTGAAATATGGGGGACCCAAGGGGTCTACGAGCAGTACTTC
TRBV5-1	TRBJ2-6	many	TRBD1	CASSLGGAAGANVLTF	TGCGCCAGCAGCTTAGGGGGCGCTGCTGGGGCCAACGTCCTGACTTTC
TRBV5-1	TRBJ2-6	many	-	CASSLRPPVSSGANVLTF	TGCGCCAGCAGCTTGCGCCCCCCAGTCTCCTCTGGGGCCAACGTCCTGACTTTC
TRBV27	TRBJ1-1	many	-	CASSLFLDTEAFF	TGTGCCAGCAGTTTATTTTTAGACACTGAAGCTTTCTTT
TRBV29-1	TRBJ2-3	many	TRBD2	CSVEDHWTSDTDTQYF	TGCAGCGTTGAAGATCATTGGACTAGCGACACAGATACGCAGTATTTT
TRBV20-1	TRBJ2-1	-	TRBD2	CSVLPGRREGPYNEQFF	TGCAGTGTCCTCCCGGGCAGGCGGGAGGGCCCCTACAATGAGCAGTTCTTC
TRBV20-1	TRBJ1-4	many	-	CSASPGATNEKLFF	TGCAGTGCTAGTCCCGGAGCAACTAATGAAAAACTGTTTTTT
TRBV20-1	TRBJ1-2	many	TRBD1	CSARADRDYGYTF	TGCAGTGCTAGAGCGGACAGGGACTATGGCTACACCTTC
TRBV7-2	TRBJ1-4	many	-	CASSLAGVVNEKLFF	TGTGCCAGCAGCTTAGCCGGAGTCGTTAATGAAAAACTGTTTTTT
TRBV25-1	TRBJ1-1	-	TRBD1	CASRRGGTGVFVTEAFF	TGTGCCAGCAGGAGGGGAGGGACAGGCGTTTTTGTCACTGAAGCTTTCTTT
TRBV27	TRBJ1-2	few	-	CASSFFPSGAYGGYTF	TGTGCCAGCAGTTTTTTTCCATCGGGGGCTTATGGAGGCTACACCTTC
TRBV12-3/TRBV12-4	TRBJ1-6	many	-	CASSNNGGGNSPLHF	TGTGCCAGCAGTAACAATGGTGGAGGTAATTCACCCCTCCACTTT
TRBV11-3	TRBJ2-3	-	TRBD1	CASSEGTATDTQYF	TGTGCCAGCAGCGAGGGGACAGCCACAGATACGCAGTATTTT
TRBV6-1	TRBJ2-3	many	TRBD2	CASSVRLAQSSTDTQYF	TGTGCCAGCAGTGTCCGACTAGCGCAATCTAGCACAGATACGCAGTATTTT
TRBV20-1	TRBJ1-1	many	-	CSARDLAGNTEAFF	TGCAGTGCTAGAGATCTTGCAGGGAACACTGAAGCTTTCTTT
TRBV20-1	TRBJ2-2	-	TRBD2	CSARSRGLANTGELFF	TGCAGTGCCAGATCCCGGGGACTAGCGAACACCGGGGAGCTGTTTTTT
TRBV5-1	TRBJ1-1	many	-	CASSLEVRGVPEAFF	TGCGCCAGCAGCTTGGAAGTCAGGGGAGTCCCTGAAGCTTTCTTT
TRBV12-3/TRBV12-4	TRBJ1-5	many	-	CASTRGWPQHF	TGTGCCAGCACCCGGGGGTGGCCCCAGCATTTT
TRBV6-1	TRBJ1-2	many	-	CATFSGLPAGGYTF	TGTGCCACCTTCAGTGGACTACCGGCCGGTGGCTACACCTTC
TRBV3-1	TRBJ2-1	once	TRBD1	CATSPPSGQGSGHEQFF	TGTGCCACCTCCCCCCCCTCAGGACAGGGGAGTGGTCATGAGCAGTTCTTC
TRBV3-1	TRBJ2-3	many	TRBD2	CASSQDGTSGTGDTQYF	TGTGCCAGCAGCCAAGATGGGACTAGCGGGACTGGAGATACGCAGTATTTT
TRBV2	TRBJ1-6	many	-	CASVGEVASSPLHF	TGTGCCAGCGTTGGTGAAGTGGCGAGTTCACCCCTCCACTTT
TRBV28	TRBJ2-1	many	-	CASTGGIVSNEQFF	TGTGCCAGCACGGGCGGGATAGTAAGTAATGAGCAGTTCTTC
TRBV7-2	TRBJ2-5	many	TRBD2	CASSSRLAEETQYF	TGTGCCAGCAGCTCAAGACTAGCGGAAGAGACCCAGTACTTC
TRBV12-3/TRBV12-4	TRBJ1-2	many	TRBD1	CASNTGGGYGYTF	TGTGCCAGCAATACAGGGGGCGGCTATGGCTACACCTTC
TRBV5-1	TRBJ2-5	many	TRBD2	CASSFGSSGRAETQYF	TGCGCCAGCAGCTTCGGGTCTAGCGGGAGGGCTGAGACCCAGTACTTC
TRBV4-1	TRBJ1-3	many	-	CASSQFRGNSGNTIYF	TGCGCCAGCAGCCAATTCAGGGGTAACTCTGGAAACACCATATATTTT
TRBV11-2	TRBJ2-5	many	TRBD2	CASSLYPSTSGGGPLREETQYF	TGTGCCAGCAGCTTATATCCGTCAACAAGCGGCGGGGGGCCGCTACGAGAAGAGACCCAGTACTTC
TRBV4-1	TRBJ2-7	many	TRBD2	CASLPKTGAGANEQYF	TGCGCCAGCCTACCTAAGACTGGAGCGGGAGCGAACGAGCAGTACTTC
TRBV7-8	TRBJ2-1	many	TRBD2	CASSLTPSGGYNEQFF	TGTGCCAGCAGCTTAACCCCTAGCGGGGGGTACAATGAGCAGTTCTTC
TRBV19	TRBJ1-5	-	-	CASSIGRGGRNQPQHF	TGTGCCAGTAGTATAGGACGGGGCGGTCGCAATCAGCCCCAGCATTTT
TRBV18	TRBJ2-5	many	-	CASTRLVEETQYF	TGTGCCAGCACTCGACTTGTAGAAGAGACCCAGTACTTC
TRBV10-3	TRBJ2-1	many	-	CAISVVTGGNEQFF	TGTGCCATCAGTGTAGTTACAGGAGGGAATGAGCAGTTCTTC